Listed below are T cell receptor beta chains from one sample, sequenced in a study of cytomegalovirus exposure and HLA in healthy donors. Sequencing was performed with immunoSEQ multiplex PCR; in TCRdb, only in-frame clones are kept and a portion is missing. In all, the sample yields 150,000 to 200,000 clones. Sample: PBMCs. The receptors derive from a man younger than 45 in good health and CMV-seronegative. Both conserved end residues are part of each CDR3. The D gene is left open where the match is weak.

TGTGCCAGTAGTGGTTGGACAGGGGGATCCGCAAACATTCAGTACTTC	CASSGWTGGSANIQYF	TRBV19	TRBJ2-4	TRBD1
TGCGCCAGCAGCTTTAATTCGGGGAGTCAGCCCCAGCATTTT	CASSFNSGSQPQHF	TRBV5-1	TRBJ1-5	NA
TGTGCCAGCAGCTTTGGACAGGGTGGGACTGAAGCTTTCTTT	CASSFGQGGTEAFF	TRBV5-6	TRBJ1-1	TRBD1
TGTGCCAGCAGCGCCAGGGGAGGGGAGACCCAGTACTTC	CASSARGGETQYF	TRBV11-2	TRBJ2-5	NA
TGTGCCAGCAGCAGCGGGACTAGCGGATCCGAGCAGTTCTTC	CASSSGTSGSEQFF	TRBV7-3	TRBJ2-1	TRBD2
TGCGCCAGCAGCCAACTTTTAGCCTCTGGGGCCAACGTCCTGACTTTC	CASSQLLASGANVLTF	TRBV4-3	TRBJ2-6	NA
TGTGCCAGTAGTGTATATACCAGGGGGCTGAGGGGCTACACCTTC	CASSVYTRGLRGYTF	TRBV19	TRBJ1-2	TRBD1
TGTGCCAGCAGCACCGGGACAGGGGGAGACCTTCCGGAAAAACTGTTTTTT	CASSTGTGGDLPEKLFF	TRBV11-2	TRBJ1-4	TRBD1
TGCAGCGTCGAAATTAGTCCCGGGACAGGGGACAACAACTCCTACGAGCAGTACTTC	CSVEISPGTGDNNSYEQYF	TRBV29-1	TRBJ2-7	TRBD1
TGTGCCACCCGCGCAGGCGGCACAGATACGCAGTATTTT	CATRAGGTDTQYF	TRBV6-5	TRBJ2-3	NA
TGTGCCAGCAGACGAAGGCCGGGGACAGGGTATGGCTACACCTTC	CASRRRPGTGYGYTF	TRBV4-2	TRBJ1-2	TRBD1
TGTGCCAGCAGTGGGGATAGGGACAGAGTAGAGACCCAGTACTTC	CASSGDRDRVETQYF	TRBV27	TRBJ2-5	TRBD1
TGTGCCTGGAGTCTCCCGGGCAGGGCGGCCTACGAGCAGTACTTC	CAWSLPGRAAYEQYF	TRBV30	TRBJ2-7	NA
TGTGCCAGCAGCGTAGCGGGACAGGGGGCAGCCTACGAGCAGTACTTC	CASSVAGQGAAYEQYF	TRBV9	TRBJ2-7	TRBD1
TGTGCCAGCCGACAGGTTCTCAATCAGCCCCAGCATTTT	CASRQVLNQPQHF	TRBV19	TRBJ1-5	NA
TGTGCCAGCAGTTCAGGGGGCCTCTATGGCTACACCTTC	CASSSGGLYGYTF	TRBV5-4	TRBJ1-2	TRBD1
TGTGCCAGTACCCTCGGGAGCACAGATACGCAGTATTTT	CASTLGSTDTQYF	TRBV19	TRBJ2-3	NA
TGCGCCAGCAGCCAAGATGGGGGGGCTGGGGCCAACGTCCTGACTTTC	CASSQDGGAGANVLTF	TRBV4-3	TRBJ2-6	TRBD2
TGCGCCAGCAGCTTGGAGGGACAGGGGACATTAGGCTACACCTTC	CASSLEGQGTLGYTF	TRBV5-1	TRBJ1-2	TRBD1
TGCGCCAGCAGCTTGTATACCGGGGAGCTGTTTTTT	CASSLYTGELFF	TRBV5-1	TRBJ2-2	NA
TGTGCCAGCGCAATTCCCGGGGGGAGGCTCGGCTACACCTTC	CASAIPGGRLGYTF	TRBV7-2	TRBJ1-2	NA
TGTGCCTGGAGTGTACTGCGGCTCGATGAGCAGTTCTTC	CAWSVLRLDEQFF	TRBV30	TRBJ2-1	NA
TGTGCCAGTCGGGGACAGGGAAAACCCTACGAGCAGTACTTC	CASRGQGKPYEQYF	TRBV19	TRBJ2-7	TRBD1
TGTGCCAGCAGCCTCCGACTAGCGGGAGGGCCTGATACGCAGTATTTT	CASSLRLAGGPDTQYF	TRBV7-3	TRBJ2-3	TRBD2
TGTGCCAGCAGCCATACTCCTGCAACTAATGAAAAACTGTTTTTT	CASSHTPATNEKLFF	TRBV28	TRBJ1-4	NA
TGCGCCAGCAGCTTGGACGGGGGGCCCGACGAGCAGTACTTC	CASSLDGGPDEQYF	TRBV5-1	TRBJ2-7	NA
TGTGCCAGCAGTTTAAACCTGGGCCCGAGTTCCGGGGAGCTGTTTTTT	CASSLNLGPSSGELFF	TRBV28	TRBJ2-2	NA
TGTGCCAGCAGCTTAGAAACAGGCCAAGAGACCCAGTACTTC	CASSLETGQETQYF	TRBV11-3	TRBJ2-5	NA
TGCAGCGTTGAACCTGGACTAGCGGGAGTATATGAGCAGTTCTTC	CSVEPGLAGVYEQFF	TRBV29-1	TRBJ2-1	TRBD2
TGTGCCAGCAGCTTGGGCGTTGAGCAGTTCTTC	CASSLGVEQFF	TRBV5-4	TRBJ2-1	NA
TGTGCCAGCAGCTTACAGGGGCACTACAATGAGCAGTTCTTC	CASSLQGHYNEQFF	TRBV7-8	TRBJ2-1	NA
TGTGCCAGCAGCTTCGGGAGCCGGGTTGAGCAGTTCTTC	CASSFGSRVEQFF	TRBV7-6	TRBJ2-1	NA
TGTGCCAGCAGCTTGGGGCGGGACAGGGGGGCCCACGAGCAGTACTTC	CASSLGRDRGAHEQYF	TRBV5-4	TRBJ2-7	TRBD1
TGTGCCAGCAGCCAAAATGGAGACGGGAACACCGGGGAGCTGTTTTTT	CASSQNGDGNTGELFF	TRBV4-2	TRBJ2-2	NA
TGTGCCAGTTTAGCGGAGTTGTACCAAGAGACCCAGTACTTC	CASLAELYQETQYF	TRBV6-1	TRBJ2-5	NA
TGTGCCAGCAGCCTCCGGACGTGGACAGGAATTGGAAACACCATATATTTT	CASSLRTWTGIGNTIYF	TRBV11-3	TRBJ1-3	TRBD1
TGTGCCACCAGCAGAGATAATTGGGCCGGAACTGAAGCTTTCTTT	CATSRDNWAGTEAFF	TRBV15	TRBJ1-1	NA
TGTGCCAGCAGCCAAGGAACAGTCTCTGGAAACACCATATATTTT	CASSQGTVSGNTIYF	TRBV4-2	TRBJ1-3	NA
TGTGCCAGCAGTTTATCGCCCAGGAACACTGAAGCTTTCTTT	CASSLSPRNTEAFF	TRBV27	TRBJ1-1	NA
TGCGCCAGCAGCTCAGGGACAGGGGGCAATCAGCCCCAGCATTTT	CASSSGTGGNQPQHF	TRBV5-1	TRBJ1-5	TRBD1
TGCGCCAGCAGCCAAGATTCACTAGCGGGAGGATTAGGCGGGGAGCTGTTTTTT	CASSQDSLAGGLGGELFF	TRBV4-3	TRBJ2-2	TRBD2
TGTGCCAGTAGTATAAGGAGGGGAGGAGGGAACACTGAAGCTTTCTTT	CASSIRRGGGNTEAFF	TRBV19	TRBJ1-1	NA
TGCGCCAGCAGCCCGGCGGGCGGGAGAGCGGCATTAAGGAGCTCCTACGAGCAGTACTTC	CASSPAGGRAALRSSYEQYF	TRBV5-1	TRBJ2-7	TRBD2
TGTGCCAGCAGCATCAGGGGAGCTGGGGCCAACGTCCTGACTTTC	CASSIRGAGANVLTF	TRBV11-3	TRBJ2-6	NA
TGTGCCAGTAGTCAGATGGAGGGCGGTCAGCCCCAGCATTTT	CASSQMEGGQPQHF	TRBV19	TRBJ1-5	NA
TGTGCCAGCAGCGTAGTAGCTGAAACATCGCCGGGGGCTTTCTTT	CASSVVAETSPGAFF	TRBV9	TRBJ1-1	NA
TGCGCCAGCAGCTTACAGGTCAGGAACACTGAAGCTTTCTTT	CASSLQVRNTEAFF	TRBV5-1	TRBJ1-1	NA
TGTGCCAGTAGTATCCCAGGGGGGAGAATGAACACTGAAGCTTTCTTT	CASSIPGGRMNTEAFF	TRBV19	TRBJ1-1	TRBD1
TGTGCCAGCAGCCATGGACAGGCGATCGGCGGGGAGCTGTTTTTT	CASSHGQAIGGELFF	TRBV11-2	TRBJ2-2	TRBD1
TGTGCCAGCAGTTTAGAGGGACAACAGCCCCAGCATTTT	CASSLEGQQPQHF	TRBV27	TRBJ1-5	NA
TGTGCCTGGAGTAAAACTTCAGGCGAGCAGTACTTC	CAWSKTSGEQYF	TRBV30	TRBJ2-7	NA
TGTGCCAGCAGTTCAGGACAGGGGGACGAGCAGTACTTC	CASSSGQGDEQYF	TRBV27	TRBJ2-7	TRBD1